This paragraph covers one TCR beta chain sequence. In the same sample, other DNA sequences code for this CDR3. As processed by the authors: Reference gene primer amplification yielded estimated nucleated cell counts. The table came from immunoSEQ multiplex PCR; TCRdb's copy has only in-frame clones and leaves some out. That table supplies the V and J calls and clone size; D and trimming were determined from the DNA. Of tens of thousands of clones listed, 80% are singletons. This sample stems from a study of blood T cell repertoires in COVID-19. The sample taken for sequencing was peripheral blood. This receptor was obtained from a woman aged 80 or over with acute or convalescent COVID-19.

The CDR3 loop reads CASSDRTGGNYGYTF. The CDR3 nucleotides read TGTGCCAGCAGTGACCGGACAGGGGGAAACTATGGCTACACCTTC. The chain links TRBV6-1 to TRBJ1-2; 10 bases map to TRBD1. V trimming: 3 bases; J trimming: 2 bases; junction bases outside the gene matches: 3. Germline CDR1 and CDR2: MNHNS and SASEGT. The CDR3 extends over 15 amino acids.